This TCR beta chain originates from a study of PD-1 blockade in classical Hodgkin lymphoma. Time point described: cycle 4 day 1 (C4D1), after five to seven weeks of nivolumab. Every single patient, without exception, relapsed after autologous stem cell transplantation, and brentuximab vedotin exposure varied. Germline loops: CDR1 SGHRS, CDR2 YFSETQ. The CDR3 is made up of 14 amino acids. The V and J ends lost 0 bases and 2 bases, in that order; junction bases with no gene match: 2. Produced via immunoSEQ multiplex PCR; TCRdb's table is partial and in-frame only. The sample records tens of thousands of clones, 87% being singletons. In its sample, this clone was seen once.

The sample here was peripheral blood mononuclear cells (PBMCs), taken before the fourth cycle of nivolumab. The V and J genes are TRBV5-1 and TRBJ2-7; 7 nucleotides match TRBD1. The receptor comes from a human donor with classical Hodgkin lymphoma. As DNA, the CDR3 is TGCGCCAGCAGCTTGGCCGGACAGGCCTACGAGCAGTACTTC. It encodes CASSLAGQAYEQYF. The whole variable domain, filled in from reference TRBV5-1 and TRBJ2-7, reads KAGVTQTPRYLIKTRGQQVTLSCSPISGHRSVSWYQQTPGQGLQFLFEYFSETQRNKGNFPGRFSGRQFSNSRSEMNVSTLELGDSALYLCASSLAGQAYEQYFGPGTRLTVT.